One and the same sample provided the 29 T cell receptor beta chains below, sequenced in a study of shared clonotypes between healthy human individuals. TCRdb's table, derived via immunoSEQ multiplex PCR, lists solely in-frame clones and lacks some. The sample has some 2,400,000 clones, approximately 94% seen once. Source material: naive CD4+ T cells sorted from blood. Specified subset: CD45RA+ positively selected. The receptors stem from a man aged 18 to 29 in good health.

The rearrangement uses TRBV7-6 and TRBJ2-2; 13 nucleotides agree with TRBD2. The CDR3 totals 17 residues. J lost 5 bases, V lost 4 bases, and 7 bases had no gene match. Germline values: CDR1 SGHVS, CDR2 FNYEAQ. CDR3: CASSSSRLAGGTGELFF. The CDR3 coding sequence is TGTGCCAGCAGCTCGAGCCGACTAGCGGGGGGTACCGGGGAGCTGTTTTTT.

The chain joins TRBV6-1 to TRBJ2-3; D could derive from TRBD1 or TRBD2 (5 bases each). CDR1 is MNHNS and CDR2 is SASEGT in the germline V gene. The V and J ends lost 7 bases and 5 bases respectively, with 19 bases between them. This CDR3 region has 15 residues. The CDR3, as DNA: TGTGCCAGCAACCTGGACGGGGCGATTTTAGATACGCAGTATTTT. This gives the protein CASNLDGAILDTQYF.

The chain carries TRBV18 and TRBJ2-7, with D possibly TRBD1 on 5 matching bases. Germline assignment: CDR1 KGHSH and CDR2 LQKENI. This CDR3 has 14 residues. Between the trimmed V and J ends, which lost 5 bases and 2 bases, there was a span of 13 bases. CDR3: CASSAGSVTYEQYF. In DNA form, the CDR3 reads TGTGCCAGCTCAGCAGGGTCGGTGACCTACGAGCAGTACTTC.

This chain uses TRBV30 with TRBJ1-1; D is unresolved. Trimming cost V 0 bases and J 1 base, with 9 bases left between them. Germline loops: CDR1 GTSNPN, CDR2 SVGIG (reference sequence). This CDR3 has 14 residues. The CDR3 reads CAWSVRTRNTEAFF. CDR3 nucleotide sequence: TGTGCCTGGAGTGTAAGGACCAGGAACACTGAAGCTTTCTTT. Combining the CDR3 with reference TRBV30 and TRBJ1-1 gives the whole variable domain SQTIHQWPATLVQPVGSPLSLECTVEGTSNPNLYWYRQAAGRGLQLLFYSVGIGQISSEVPQNLSASRPQDRQFILSSKKLLLSDSGFYLCAWSVRTRNTEAFFGQGTRLTVV.

The J gene is TRBJ1-3, the V gene TRBV4-1; the D gene is possibly TRBD1 (5 bases). The CDR3 loop spans 15 amino acids. The germline gives CDR1 MGHRA, CDR2 YSYEKL. V was cut by 1 base and J by 8 bases, with 15 bases left in between. The CDR3 region has the DNA TGCGCCAGCAGCCAAGTTACACCCGGAGGGGACACCATATATTTT. It encodes CASSQVTPGGDTIYF.

The CDR3 nucleotides are TGTGCCATCAGTGCCGGGGAGGCTAATGAAAAACTGTTTTTT. Protein: CAISAGEANEKLFF. V and J are TRBV10-3 and TRBJ1-4; D is unresolved. The germline gives CDR1 ENHRY, CDR2 SYGVKD. This CDR3 comprises 14 residues. V dropped 4 bases and J dropped 3 bases, with 9 bases sitting between them.

The chain employs TRBV5-1 and TRBJ2-5, with D possibly being TRBD2 (5 bases). This CDR3 contains 15 residues. Trimming removed 4 bases at V and 5 bases at J, with 18 bases between. Germline V gene data show CDR1 as SGHRS and CDR2 as YFSETQ. The CDR3 DNA sequence: TGCGCCAGCAGCCTGGGAGCTGGGCTCCCGGAGACCCAGTACTTC. This encodes CASSLGAGLPETQYF.

The count of this clone is one. The CDR3 sequence: CASTRGQEIRGIEAFF. DNA for the CDR3: TGTGCCAGCACTCGGGGACAGGAGATCCGAGGGATTGAAGCTTTCTTT. The V and J genes are TRBV6-6 and TRBJ1-1, with TRBD1 matching over 8 bases. Germline loops: CDR1 MNHNY, CDR2 SVGAGI (reference sequence). Germline trimming cut 7 bases from V and 7 bases from J; bases unmatched to any gene: 17. The CDR3 spans 16 residues.

J is TRBJ2-7 and V is TRBV5-4, with TRBD2 identical over 8 bases. The CDR3 contains 14 residues. The V and J ends lost 2 bases and 7 bases, in that order; junction bases with no gene match: 8. The germline V gene has CDR1 SGHNT and CDR2 YYREEE (reference sequence). This CDR3 reads CASSLLAEAGEQYF. CDR3 bases: TGTGCCAGCAGCTTACTAGCGGAGGCTGGGGAGCAGTACTTC.

The chain couples TRBV4-1 to TRBJ1-2; D call uncertain. The CDR3 contains 15 residues. In germline, CDR1 is MGHRA, CDR2 YSYEKL. The V and J ends lost 1 base and 2 bases respectively, with 11 bases between them. The CDR3 region is CASSQVLRVNYGYTF. As DNA, the CDR3 is TGCGCCAGCAGCCAAGTTCTGAGGGTCAACTATGGCTACACCTTC.

The rearrangement links TRBV18 to TRBJ2-2, with TRBD2 matching over 7 bases. With V trimmed by 3 bases and J by 4 bases, 8 bases remained unmatched. CDR1 is KGHSH and CDR2 is LQKENI in the germline V gene. The CDR3 is 16 residues long. For the CDR3, the DNA is TGTGCCAGCTCACCGGGGAGGGTCGAGATCACCGGGGAGCTGTTTTTT. It is translated as CASSPGRVEITGELFF.

Only one count was recorded for this clone. The CDR3: CASRTGRTSYEQYF. In DNA form, the CDR3 reads TGTGCCAGCCGGACGGGGCGCACATCCTACGAGCAGTACTTC. The chain is built from TRBV6-1 and TRBJ2-7; possibly TRBD1 or TRBD2 for D (5 bases each). The CDR3 spans 14 residues. Trimming stripped 8 bases from V and 1 base from J, with 15 bases between. Per the germline V gene, CDR1 is MNHNS and CDR2 is SASEGT.

The chain is built from TRBV19 and TRBJ1-2; D call uncertain. This CDR3 is built from 13 residues. Trimming cost V 8 bases and J 4 bases, with 14 bases left between them. Per the germline V gene, CDR1 is LNHDA and CDR2 is SQIVND (reference sequence). CDR3 amino acids: CASYRSSSYGYTF. DNA for the CDR3: TGTGCCAGTTATAGATCCAGTTCCTATGGCTACACCTTC.

The chain carries TRBV4-1 and TRBJ1-5; D unclear. The ends were cut back, 2 bases at V and 6 bases at J, with 14 bases in the middle. The CDR3 sequence is 15 residues long. CDR1 MGHRA and CDR2 YSYEKL come from the germline V gene. The CDR3 sequence: CASSQHFNGPQPQHF. The CDR3 DNA sequence: TGCGCCAGCAGCCAACACTTTAACGGGCCTCAGCCCCAGCATTTT.

This clone occurred a few times. Other DNA sequences in the same sample also yield this CDR3. V usage is TRBV5-1 and J usage is TRBJ2-7; D is unclear. The V end lost 0 bases, the J end lost 3 bases, and 7 bases lay between the germline ends. This CDR3 has 13 residues. Germline-derived CDR1 and CDR2 are SGHRS and YFSETQ. The CDR3 here is CASSLEGYYEQYF. CDR3 DNA sequence: TGCGCCAGCAGCTTGGAGGGTTACTACGAGCAGTACTTC.

The chain combines TRBV10-1 with TRBJ2-7, with TRBD1 matching over 8 bases. The V segment lost 10 bases and the J segment 11 bases; nucleotides outside the gene matches: 7. The CDR3 extends over 10 amino acids. Germline V gene lookup returns CDR1 WNHNN and CDR2 SYGVQD (reference sequence). The CDR3 nucleotides read TGCGCCAACCATCAGGGGGCGGAGTACTTC. This codes for CANHQGAEYF.

For this clone: This sample also contains other DNA sequences that code for the same CDR3. The rearrangement joins TRBV5-1 to TRBJ1-3; D gene uncertain. V gave up 3 bases and J gave up 4 bases, with 11 bases separating them. Germline V lookup: CDR1 SGHRS, CDR2 YFSETQ. The CDR3 has 14 amino acids. CDR3 protein: CASSSGGSGNTIYF. The DNA of the CDR3 is TGCGCCAGCAGCTCGGGTGGCAGCGGAAACACCATATATTTT.

V is TRBV25-1 and J is TRBJ1-5; tentative D call: TRBD1 (5 bases). V lost 3 bases and J 0 bases, leaving 12 bases between the germline ends. Per the germline V gene, CDR1 is MGHDK and CDR2 is SYGVNS. The CDR3 length is 16 residues. In DNA form, the CDR3 reads TGTGCCAGCAGTGAGGGGGGATGGGCTAGCAATCAGCCCCAGCATTTT. This codes for CASSEGGWASNQPQHF.

The chain couples TRBV10-3 to TRBJ1-5, with 7 positions matching TRBD1. Germline CDR1 reads ENHRY; CDR2 reads SYGVKD. The CDR3 has 14 residues. V lost 5 bases, J lost 3 bases, and 4 bases stayed unmatched. CDR3 sequence: CAISQGTDNQPQHF. CDR3 sequence (DNA): TGTGCCATCAGTCAAGGGACAGACAATCAGCCCCAGCATTTT.

With respect to this clone: Within the sample, other DNA sequences also encode this same CDR3. This chain connects TRBV6-5 to TRBJ1-2; possibly TRBD1 for D (5 bases). Germline V gene sequence: CDR1 MNHEY, CDR2 SVGAGI. V was pared by 5 bases and J by 7 bases, with 8 bases between. There are 11 residues in the CDR3. The CDR3: CASSHGGGYTF. CDR3 DNA sequence: TGTGCCAGCAGTCACGGGGGTGGCTACACCTTC.

This chain joins TRBV28 and TRBJ2-1; tentative D call: TRBD1 (6 bases). Germline assignment: CDR1 MDHEN and CDR2 SYDVKM. CDR3 size: 13 residues. Trimming took off 10 bases at V and 0 bases at J, with 10 bases between the two ends. The CDR3 sequence is CATLDSSYNEQFF. For the CDR3, the DNA is TGTGCCACCCTGGACAGCTCCTACAATGAGCAGTTCTTC. The entire variable domain, with the rest obtained from reference TRBV28 and TRBJ2-1, is as follows: DVKVTQSSRYLVKRTGEKVFLECVQDMDHENMFWYRQDPGLGLRLIYFSYDVKMKEKGDIPEGYSVSREKKERFSLILESASTNQTSMYLCATLDSSYNEQFFGPGTRLTVL.

The chain joins TRBV10-3 to TRBJ2-1; D is undetermined. Germline CDR1 reads ENHRY; CDR2 reads SYGVKD. Deletions cut 3 bases from V and 10 bases from J, with 7 bases between. There are 11 residues in the CDR3. The CDR3 is CAISEDFEQFF. The DNA of the CDR3 is TGTGCCATCAGTGAAGACTTCGAGCAGTTCTTC.

The chain employs TRBV7-9 and TRBJ1-2, with 9 nucleotides matching TRBD1. V lost 7 bases, J lost 0 bases, and 6 bases stayed unmatched. The CDR3 extends over 15 amino acids. Germline V lookup: CDR1 SEHNR, CDR2 FQNEAQ (reference sequence). Here the CDR3 reads CASNPGQGSNYGYTF. CDR3 bases: TGTGCCAGCAACCCGGGACAGGGTTCTAACTATGGCTACACCTTC.

The table lists this clone with a count of one. The rearrangement links TRBV5-6 to TRBJ2-3; TRBD2 matches at 12 bases. Looked up from germline, CDR1 is SGHDT and CDR2 is YYEEEE. The CDR3 loop spans 16 amino acids. The J segment lost 1 base and the V segment lost 4 bases, leaving 4 bases of the junction unmatched. Here the CDR3 reads CASSTLAGGRTDTQYF. The CDR3 DNA follows: TGTGCCAGCAGCACACTAGCGGGGGGCCGCACAGATACGCAGTATTTT. Filled out from reference TRBV5-6 and TRBJ2-3, the complete variable domain reads DAGVTQSPTHLIKTRGQQVTLRCSPKSGHDTVSWYQQALGQGPQFIFQYYEEEERQRGNFPDRFSGHQFPNYSSELNVNALLLGDSALYLCASSTLAGGRTDTQYFGPGTRLTVL.

This clone came up once. CDR3 loop: CASSHTANTGELFF. The CDR3 DNA reads as TGTGCCAGCAGCCACACCGCGAACACCGGGGAGCTGTTTTTT. V gene TRBV7-2 combines with J gene TRBJ2-2; D remains unclear. Germline V gene data show CDR1 as SGHTA and CDR2 as FQGNSA. The length of the CDR3 is 14 residues. V lost 5 bases, J lost 0 bases, and 7 bases lay in between.

The CDR3 bases are TGTGCCAGCATCGGGACTAGCGGGAGTTGCTACAATGAGCAGTTCTTC. It is translated as CASIGTSGSCYNEQFF. The rearrangement links TRBV9 to TRBJ2-1; 14 bases line up with TRBD2. CDR1 SGDLS and CDR2 YYNGEE come from the germline V gene. Trimming removed 6 bases from V and 3 bases from J; junction bases left unmatched: 5. This CDR3 spans 16 amino acids.

The CDR3 DNA reads TGCGCCAGCACCAACAAGGGGGGGAACAATCAGCCCCAGCATTTT. Protein sequence: CASTNKGGNNQPQHF. The rearrangement links TRBV10-1 to TRBJ1-5; maybe TRBD1 (6 bases). V was pared by 7 bases and J by 3 bases, with 16 bases between. The CDR3 spans 15 residues. Germline lookup yields CDR1 WNHNN and CDR2 SYGVQD (reference sequence).

This chain connects TRBV7-8 to TRBJ2-3; TRBD2 matches 11 bases. J lost 13 bases, V lost 0 bases, and 18 bases had no gene match. The CDR3 runs to 18 residues. Germline CDR1 SGHVS, CDR2 FQNEAQ. In DNA, the CDR3 is TGTGCCAGCAGCTTAGCGCCCGCACTAGCGGGGGACCCAGGGTCGAAGTATTTT. Protein: CASSLAPALAGDPGSKYF.

The rearrangement uses TRBV6-1 and TRBJ1-2; the D gene is possibly TRBD1 (5 bases). Germline V gene sequence: CDR1 MNHNS, CDR2 SASEGT. The germline V and J ends were trimmed by 2 bases and 4 bases, with 17 bases remaining between them. The CDR3 has 16 residues. In DNA, the CDR3 is TGTGCCAGCAGTGAATGGGGCAGGCCCGCCACCTATGGCTACACCTTC. It translates to CASSEWGRPATYGYTF.